The 23 T cell receptor beta chains below come from one sample, sequenced in a study of glioma-infiltrating T cells. The iRepertoire nested amplicon-rescue multiplex PCR amplified TCR alpha and beta CDR3s from RNA. TCRdb reanalysed the multiplex PCR reads using MiXCR and keeps one entry per CDR3 protein. This sample has roughly 100,000 distinct CDR3 sequences, with roughly 37% found just once. The sequencing sample was made of glioma tissue, nonneoplastic brain tissue, or PBMCs (not recorded which). These receptors originate from a human donor with low-grade glioma or glioblastoma, undergoing nonglioma brain surgery, or in good health (not recorded which).

On this clonotype itself: This could be a read error, since a much larger clone is one nucleotide away. The chain couples TRBV14 to TRBJ2-5; D ambiguous. The CDR3 is 13 residues long. Germline V CDR1 and CDR2: SGHDN, FVKESK. CDR3 coding DNA: TGTGCCGGCAGCCAATCCCCCCGAGCGAGCCAGTACTTC. Translation gives CAGSQSPRASQYF. Combining the CDR3 with reference TRBV14 and TRBJ2-5 gives the whole variable domain EAGVTQFPSHSVIEKGQTVTLRCDPISGHDNLYWYRRVMGKEIKFLLHFVKESKQDESGMPNNRFLAERTGGTYSTLKVQPAELEDSGVYFCAGSQSPRASQYFGPGTRLLVL.

As regards this clonotype: The CDR3 end shows no conserved phenylalanine or tryptophan, and so a read error is likely. The chain couples TRBV27 to TRBJ2-3; 9 bases are a match to TRBD1. The ends lost 3 bases at V and 6 bases at J; junction bases unmatched: 7. Looked up from germline, CDR1 is MNHEY and CDR2 is SMNVEV (reference sequence). The CDR3 is 15 amino acids. CDR3: CASSFRDREVDTQYL. CDR3 nucleotide sequence: TGTGCCAGCAGTTTCAGGGACAGGGAGGTCGATACGCAGTATCTT.

For this clonotype: It may be a read error: a sequence one base away is much more abundant. This chain joins TRBV14 and TRBJ2-2; D may be TRBD2 (5 bases). Per the germline V gene, CDR1 is SGHDN and CDR2 is FVKESK. There are 17 residues in the CDR3. The CDR3 loop is CASSQEKFMVNTGELLF. DNA for the CDR3: TGTGCCAGCAGCCAAGAAAAGTTTATGGTAAACACCGGGGAGCTGCTTTTT.

This clonotype was detected many times. The rearrangement links TRBV20-1 to TRBJ2-5, with 7 bases fitting TRBD2. The J segment lost 5 bases and the V segment lost 3 bases, leaving 12 bases of the junction unmatched. The CDR3 sequence is 15 residues long. Looked up from germline, CDR1 is DFQATT and CDR2 is SNEGSKA (reference sequence). The CDR3 DNA reads as TGCAGTGCTAGTACGGGAGGCATGAGCGGGGAGACCCAGTACTTC. Protein product: CSASTGGMSGETQYF.

In the case of this clonotype: This may arise from a read error, as a much more abundant clone is one base away. V gene TRBV2 combines with J gene TRBJ2-7; maybe TRBD2 (6 bases). Germline V gene data show CDR1 as SNHLY and CDR2 as FYNNEI. There are 13 residues in the CDR3. The CDR3: CVSSEYGSLEQYF. CDR3 sequence (DNA): TGTGTCAGCAGTGAATACGGGAGTCTCGAGCAGTACTTC.

Points on this clonotype: This may stem from a read error, because a much larger clone lies one nucleotide away. V usage is TRBV19 and J usage is TRBJ2-6; D ambiguous. This CDR3 region has 13 residues. V was clipped by 10 bases and J by 7 bases, with 14 bases between them. Germline lookup yields CDR1 LNHDA and CDR2 SQIVND (reference sequence). CDR3 in amino acids: CATRTTVANVLTF. For the CDR3, the DNA is TGTGCCACTCGGACGACCGTAGCCAACGTCCTGACTTTC.

As regards this clonotype: A much larger clone lies a single base off, so this may be a read error. J is TRBJ1-4 and V is TRBV19; 7 bases match TRBD1. The J segment lost 0 bases and the V segment lost 4 bases, leaving 11 bases of the junction unmatched. Germline V gene data show CDR1 as LNHDA and CDR2 as SQIVND (reference sequence). The CDR3 extends over 18 amino acids. CDR3 sequence: CASSKNRGPVATNEKLFF. The CDR3 DNA sequence: TGTGCCAGTAGTAAAAACAGGGGCCCCGTCGCAACTAATGAAAAACTGTTTTTT.

The chain has TRBV7-2 and TRBJ2-7, with D unclear. CDR3 length: 15 residues. Deletions cut 5 bases from V and 2 bases from J, with 16 bases between. Looked up from germline, CDR1 is SGHTA and CDR2 is FQGNSA. DNA of the CDR3: TGTGCCAGCAGCCCGAGGAGCAGGAGTACCTACGAGCAGTACTTC. It is translated as CASSPRSRSTYEQYF.

This chain joins TRBV7-3 and TRBJ2-3, with 11 bases lining up with TRBD2. J was trimmed by 9 bases and V by 5 bases; bases with no gene match: 16. CDR1 and CDR2 (germline): SGHTA, FQGTGA. The CDR3 contains 17 residues. As DNA, the CDR3 is TGTGCCAGCAGCGCCGATAGCGGGAGGGAAGAATCTAGGACGCAGTATTTT. Translated, it gives CASSADSGREESRTQYF.

This clonotype was counted many times. V gene TRBV2 combines with J gene TRBJ2-7; D is undetermined. Trimming took off 7 bases at V and 4 bases at J, with 14 bases between the two ends. Germline lookup yields CDR1 SNHLY and CDR2 FYNNEI. The CDR3 runs 13 residues. The CDR3 DNA follows: TGTGCCAGCATGCCCTTTCTCGGGTACGAGCAGTACTTC. This encodes CASMPFLGYEQYF.

Here the CDR3 reads CASSGSSSYEQYF. CDR3 in DNA: TGTGCCAGCAGTGGATCGAGCTCCTACGAGCAGTACTTC. V usage is TRBV6-1 and J usage is TRBJ2-7; D unclear. The CDR3 spans 13 residues. Trimming shortened V by 4 bases and J by 0 bases, and 7 bases separated the two germline ends. Germline CDR1 and CDR2: MNHNS and SASEGT.

The sample holds many counts of this clonotype. J is TRBJ1-1 and V is TRBV27; D not certain. Germline CDR1 reads MNHEY; CDR2 reads SMNVEV (reference sequence). V shed 6 bases and J shed 6 bases, with 17 bases lying between them. CDR3 length: 14 amino acids. This chain's CDR3 is CASSITTRLSEAFF. The CDR3, as DNA: TGTGCCAGCAGCATAACGACTCGGCTTTCTGAAGCTTTCTTT.

This clonotype was seen at least ten times. The chain links TRBV27 to TRBJ2-3; tentative D call: TRBD1 (5 bases). V was pared by 3 bases and J by 6 bases, with 16 bases between. Per germline, CDR1 MNHEY and CDR2 SMNVEV (reference sequence). The CDR3 contains 15 residues. The CDR3 region is CASSFFQGLGDTQYF. As DNA, the CDR3 is TGTGCCAGCAGTTTTTTTCAGGGCTTGGGGGATACGCAGTATTTT.

With respect to this clonotype: Possible read error: a much larger clone is one base away. CDR3 nucleotides: TGTGTCACCGAGCAGTTACCGGGGACCCCAACTCCCACAGATACGCAGTATTTT. It encodes CVTEQLPGTPTPTDTQYF. This chain joins TRBV2 and TRBJ2-3, with D perhaps being TRBD1 or TRBD2 (5 bases each). There are 18 residues in the CDR3. In germline, CDR1 is SNHLY, CDR2 FYNNEI.

Ten or more counts support this clonotype. This chain links TRBV4-1 with TRBJ1-6; no clear D. This CDR3 spans 16 amino acids. The V gene lost 2 bases and the J gene lost 9 bases, with 17 bases spanning the gap. Looked up from germline, CDR1 is MGHRA and CDR2 is YSYEKL. CDR3 sequence (DNA): TGCGCCAGCAGCCAATTGTGGGAAAGAAAGGGTTCACCCCTCCACTTT. Translated: CASSQLWERKGSPLHF.

On this clonotype itself: The junction and the germline gene differ at one end; a read error may be behind it. V and J are TRBV20-1 and TRBJ2-1; 11 nucleotides align to TRBD2. This CDR3 spans 20 amino acids. Germline CDR1 reads DFQATT; CDR2 reads SNEGSKA (reference sequence). The CDR3 sequence: CSAGDRTRTSGLSYYNEQFF. In nucleotides, the CDR3 is TGCAGTGCTGGAGATCGAACCCGGACTAGCGGGCTAAGCTACTACAATGAGCAGTTCTTC.

This clonotype occurred many times. The CDR3 is CASSSIGLGQDNEQFF. The CDR3, as DNA: TGTGCCAGCAGCTCTATAGGTTTGGGACAGGACAATGAGCAGTTCTTC. The chain links TRBV7-2 to TRBJ2-1, with TRBD1 identical over 8 bases. The CDR3 is 16 amino acids. Germline trimming cut 4 bases from V and 5 bases from J; bases unmatched to any gene: 10. Germline V gene data show CDR1 as SGHTA and CDR2 as FQGNSA.

The chain links TRBV9 to TRBJ1-5, with D unresolved. This CDR3 is built from 15 residues. The V end was cut by 4 bases, the J end by 0 bases, with 11 bases between. Germline CDR1 is SGDLS and CDR2 is YYNGEE. This chain's CDR3 is CASSPDCYSNQPQHF. The DNA of the CDR3 is TGTGCCAGCAGCCCCGACTGTTATAGCAATCAGCCCCAGCATTTT.

This clonotype was counted at least ten times. The chain has TRBV7-9 and TRBJ2-5; TRBD2 matches 13 bases. Germline V gene sequence: CDR1 SEHNR, CDR2 FQNEAQ (reference sequence). V gave up 5 bases and J gave up 4 bases; unmatched junction bases: 7. The CDR3 length is 16 residues. The CDR3 coding sequence is TGTGCCAGCAGCGGGACTAGCGGGGCCCGGGTAGAGACCCAGTACTTC. Its translation: CASSGTSGARVETQYF.

This chain connects TRBV6-1 to TRBJ1-1; possibly TRBD1 for D (5 bases). V lost 7 bases and J lost 5, with 11 bases in between. CDR3 length: 12 residues. Germline V gene sequence: CDR1 MNHNS, CDR2 SASEGT. CDR3 bases: TGTGCCAGCACCCGGGGGGGGACTGAAGCTTTCTTT. As protein: CASTRGGTEAFF.

As to this clonotype: The junction departs from the called germline gene at one end, perhaps through a read error. The chain employs TRBV7-9 and TRBJ1-2, with a tentative D call TRBD1 (5 bases). There are 14 residues in the CDR3. Per the germline V gene, CDR1 is SEHNR and CDR2 is FQNEAQ (reference sequence). The CDR3 loop is CASSPGGGNYGYRF. CDR3 DNA sequence: TGTGCCAGCAGCCCCGGTGGGGGTAACTATGGCTACAGATTC.

A remark on this clonotype: Possible read error: a much larger clone is one base away. The chain links TRBV3-1 to TRBJ1-5; 7 nucleotides match TRBD1. Germline V gene data show CDR1 as LGHDT and CDR2 as YNNKEL (reference sequence). The CDR3 is made up of 20 amino acids. The V segment lost 4 bases and the J segment 3 bases; nucleotides outside the gene matches: 21. CDR3 sequence: CASSPLRRGGLDWINQPQHF. DNA for the CDR3: TGTGCCAGCAGCCCCCTACGTCGAGGGGGCTTAGATTGGATCAATCAGCCCCAGCATTTT.

Notes on this clonotype: A read error is possible here, since a much larger clone lies one base away. The rearrangement links TRBV5-1 to TRBJ2-3; 7 bases line up with TRBD2. This CDR3 is 14 amino acids long. V lost 6 bases to trimming and J lost 2 bases; unmatched junction nucleotides: 6. Germline CDR1 reads SGHRS; CDR2 reads YFSETQ. The CDR3 protein is CASTVGGNTDTQYF. The CDR3 DNA follows: TGCGCCAGCACCGTGGGAGGGAACACAGATACGCAGTATTTT.